This TCR beta chain originates from a study of regulatory T cells in long-lasting Graves disease. This CDR3 is 14 amino acids long. Germline assignment: CDR1 MNHEY and CDR2 SVGEGT. Between the trimmed V and J ends, which lost 5 bases and 6 bases, there was a span of 14 bases. Relying on iRepertoire HTBI primers and Arm-PCR of CDR3 regions, the team built TCR beta libraries. Each CDR3 protein is one row after TCRdb ran MiXCR on the multiplex PCR reads. The data show around 460,000 distinct CDR3 sequences, 20% to 25% seen once. Time point described: persistent/refractory GD, antithyroid drugs over 5 years with positive TRAb. PBMCs were the source of the RNA used for TCR sequencing. Graves' disease diagnoses used American Thyroid Association guidelines. Patients came from an endocrinology department in Xi'an, China. General observations from the study: Segments TRBV28, TRBJ1-2 and TRBJ2-5 showed preferential usage in persistent disease.

This clonotype came up many times. Its antigen is unidentified. This sequence was found in a female donor with Graves disease. The chain links TRBV6-2 or TRBV6-3 to TRBJ2-4, with D perhaps being TRBD1 or TRBD2 (5 bases each). The specimen was peripheral blood mononuclear cells (PBMCs), collected when the disease was refractory, from a patient treated with antithyroid drugs. The CDR3: CASSDGDVPNIQYF. The CDR3 DNA sequence: TGTGCCAGCAGTGATGGGGACGTGCCAAACATTCAGTACTTC.